This T cell receptor (beta chain) was documented in a study of response to subunit inactivated influenza vaccine. Whole-study findings and limits: A suggestion made by the authors is that each seasonal influenza vaccination recruits few new T cells.

TCRdb independently ran MiXCR on the RT-PCR reads; one entry per CDR3 protein. The profile shows approximately 570,000 distinct CDR3 sequences, approximately 7.6% of them singletons. The CDR3 runs to 12 residues. The V gene's germline CDR1 is WSHSY and CDR2 SAAADI. V lost 3 bases, J lost 11 bases, and 13 bases lay in between. In the case of this clonotype: What it recognizes is unknown.

The clonotype comes from a man aged 50-75 years who received an inactivated influenza vaccine. V usage is TRBV10-2 and J usage is TRBJ1-1; D perhaps matches TRBD1 (6 bases). Sequenced material: PBMCs from blood, taken 23 to 25 months after vaccination. The CDR3 reads CASSDGGQWAFF. The CDR3 DNA follows: TGCGCCAGCAGTGACGGGGGCCAGTGGGCTTTCTTT.